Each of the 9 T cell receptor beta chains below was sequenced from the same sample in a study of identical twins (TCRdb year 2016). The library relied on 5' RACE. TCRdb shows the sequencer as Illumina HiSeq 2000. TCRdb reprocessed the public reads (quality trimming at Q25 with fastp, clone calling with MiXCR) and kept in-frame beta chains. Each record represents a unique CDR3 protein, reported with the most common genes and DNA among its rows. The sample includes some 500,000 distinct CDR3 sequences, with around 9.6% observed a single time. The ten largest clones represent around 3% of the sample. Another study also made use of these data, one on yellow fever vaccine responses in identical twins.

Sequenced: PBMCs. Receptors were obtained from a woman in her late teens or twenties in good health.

The CDR3 protein is CASSLEVSNEQFF. The CDR3 region has the DNA TGTGCCAGCAGCTTAGAAGTATCGAATGAGCAGTTCTTC. The chain joins TRBV7-2 to TRBJ2-1; no clear D. CDR3 length equals 13 residues. CDR1 is SGHTA, CDR2 FQGNSA, per germline. Trimming pared 1 base from V and 7 bases from J, leaving 8 bases between.

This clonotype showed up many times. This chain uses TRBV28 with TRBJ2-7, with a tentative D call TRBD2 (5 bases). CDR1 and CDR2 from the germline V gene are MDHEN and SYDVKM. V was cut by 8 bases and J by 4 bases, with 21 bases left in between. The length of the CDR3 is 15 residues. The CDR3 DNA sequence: TGTGCCAGCGGATCGAGGGCGAGATCTGGGTACGAGCAGTACTTC. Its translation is CASGSRARSGYEQYF. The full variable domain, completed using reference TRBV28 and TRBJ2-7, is DVKVTQSSRYLVKRTGEKVFLECVQDMDHENMFWYRQDPGLGLRLIYFSYDVKMKEKGDIPEGYSVSREKKERFSLILESASTNQTSMYLCASGSRARSGYEQYFGPGTRLTVT.

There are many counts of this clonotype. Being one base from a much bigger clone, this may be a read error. The CDR3 bases are TGTGCCAGCAGCTTAGTAGACAATGAGCAGTTCTTC. The encoded protein is CASSLVDNEQFF. The chain couples TRBV7-9 to TRBJ2-1; unclear D gene. This CDR3 region has 12 residues. V was cut by 1 base and J by 5 bases, with 3 bases left in between. The germline V gene encodes CDR1 SEHNR and CDR2 FQNEAQ (reference sequence).

CDR3 nucleotide sequence: TGTGCCAGCAGCAAGCGGGACGGTACGCAGTATTTT. Protein product: CASSKRDGTQYF. This chain joins TRBV6-2 or TRBV6-3 and TRBJ2-3, with TRBD2 matching over 7 bases. This CDR3 spans 12 amino acids. The V gene end was trimmed by 6 bases and the J gene end by 8 bases; junction bases not matched to a gene: 5. Germline CDR1 reads MNHEY; CDR2 reads SVGEGT.

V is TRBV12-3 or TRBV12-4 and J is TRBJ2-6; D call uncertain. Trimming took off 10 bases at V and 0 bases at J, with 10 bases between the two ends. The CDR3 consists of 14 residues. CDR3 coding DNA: TGTGCCACGCACGCGAGCTCTGGGGCCAACGTCCTGACTTTC. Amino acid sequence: CATHASSGANVLTF.

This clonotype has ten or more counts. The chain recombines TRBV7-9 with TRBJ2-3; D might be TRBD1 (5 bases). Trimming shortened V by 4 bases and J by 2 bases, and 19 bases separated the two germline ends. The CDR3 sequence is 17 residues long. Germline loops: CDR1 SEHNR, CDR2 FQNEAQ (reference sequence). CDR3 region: CASSSTVPPLFTDTQYF. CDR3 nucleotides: TGTGCCAGCAGCTCGACAGTCCCTCCACTCTTCACAGATACGCAGTATTTT.

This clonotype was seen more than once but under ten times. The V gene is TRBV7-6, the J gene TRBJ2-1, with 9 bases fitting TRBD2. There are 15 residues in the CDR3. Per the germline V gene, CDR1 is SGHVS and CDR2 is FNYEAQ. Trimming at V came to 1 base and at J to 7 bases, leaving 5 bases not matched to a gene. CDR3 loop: CASSLGTSVGNEQFF. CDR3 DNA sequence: TGTGCCAGCAGCTTAGGGACTAGCGTTGGGAATGAGCAGTTCTTC. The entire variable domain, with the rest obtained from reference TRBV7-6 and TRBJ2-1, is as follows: GAGVSQSPRYKVTKRGQDVALRCDPISGHVSLYWYRQALGQGPEFLTYFNYEAQQDKSGLPNDRFSAERPEGSISTLTIQRTEQRDSAMYRCASSLGTSVGNEQFFGPGTRLTVL.

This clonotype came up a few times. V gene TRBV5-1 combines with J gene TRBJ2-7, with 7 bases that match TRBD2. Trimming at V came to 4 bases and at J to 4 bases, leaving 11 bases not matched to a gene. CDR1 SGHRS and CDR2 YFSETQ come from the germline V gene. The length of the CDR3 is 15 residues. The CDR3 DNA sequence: TGCGCCAGCAGCACCACGCCCGGGGAGGGTTACGAGCAGTACTTC. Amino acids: CASSTTPGEGYEQYF.

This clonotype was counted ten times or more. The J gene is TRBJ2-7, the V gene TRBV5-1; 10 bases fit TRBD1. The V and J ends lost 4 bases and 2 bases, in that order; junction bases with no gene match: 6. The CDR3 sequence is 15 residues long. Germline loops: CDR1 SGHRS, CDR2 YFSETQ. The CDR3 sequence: CASSTGQGGAYEQYF. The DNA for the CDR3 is TGCGCCAGCAGCACCGGACAGGGGGGGGCCTACGAGCAGTACTTC.